This T cell receptor (beta chain) was retrieved from a study of T cell changes during pregnancy in multiple sclerosis. V lost 3 bases and J lost 4, with 11 bases in between. This CDR3 has 14 residues. Germline V CDR1 and CDR2: MRHNA, SNTAGT. Measured with immunoSEQ multiplex PCR; TCRdb has only the in-frame clones, and not every one. The repertoire includes some 68,000 clones, 90% to 95% of them detected once, and about 1.4% sits in the top ten. The origin of this receptor is a female donor in good health, enrolled as a control in a pregnancy study. The chain combines TRBV6-4 with TRBJ2-3, with D perhaps matching TRBD1 (6 bases). Sequences were derived from peripheral blood, sampled in the second trimester of pregnancy. The DNA of the CDR3 is TGTGCCAGCAGTGAAGGGGGTGGTGCAGATACGCAGTATTTT. Translation: CASSEGGGADTQYF.